Shown below are 11 T cell receptor beta chains from a single sample sequenced in a study of blood T cell repertoires in COVID-19. Profiling relied on immunoSEQ multiplex PCR, and the TCRdb table lists in-frame clones only, not all of them. The sample holds roughly 210,000 clones, 80% to 90% seen once. Material for sequencing was PBMCs or T cells enriched from blood (not recorded which). All receptors come from a man aged 25 to 40 in a cohort exposed to, infected with or recovered from COVID-19 (not recorded which).

The chain uses TRBV27 and TRBJ2-2; 10 bases line up with TRBD2. The CDR3 consists of 16 residues. Looked up from germline, CDR1 is MNHEY and CDR2 is SMNVEV (reference sequence). The junction had 5 bases not matched to a gene; V was cut back by 7 bases and J by 0 bases. This CDR3 is CASTGGTSANTGELFF. The DNA of the CDR3 is TGTGCCAGCACGGGCGGGACTAGCGCGAACACCGGGGAGCTGTTTTTT.

This chain links TRBV11-1 with TRBJ1-2; D gene unclear. This CDR3 comprises 13 residues. The germline V gene encodes CDR1 SGHAT and CDR2 FQDESV (reference sequence). Trimming took off 7 bases at V and 8 bases at J, with 17 bases between the two ends. The CDR3: CASTVSPSFGYTF. CDR3 nucleotides: TGTGCCAGCACCGTATCCCCGAGCTTCGGCTACACCTTC.

The V gene is TRBV28, the J gene TRBJ1-2, with no clear D. This CDR3 region has 15 residues. With 4 bases removed from V and 5 bases from J, the gap between germline ends came to 17 bases. Germline values: CDR1 MDHEN, CDR2 SYDVKM. The CDR3 is CASSSARGLAYGYTF. The CDR3 DNA sequence: TGTGCCAGCAGTTCCGCCCGGGGTCTGGCATATGGCTACACCTTC.

V is TRBV28 and J is TRBJ2-3; 9 positions agree with TRBD2. The CDR3 spans 18 residues. After removal of 5 bases from V and 0 bases from J, the junction contained 12 bases not matched to a gene. Germline V gene sequence: CDR1 MDHEN, CDR2 SYDVKM. The CDR3 protein is CASSPGTRLAVSTDTQYF. CDR3 coding DNA: TGTGCCAGCAGTCCCGGGACACGACTAGCGGTGAGCACAGATACGCAGTATTTT. Variable domain in full (rest from reference TRBV28 and TRBJ2-3): DVKVTQSSRYLVKRTGEKVFLECVQDMDHENMFWYRQDPGLGLRLIYFSYDVKMKEKGDIPEGYSVSREKKERFSLILESASTNQTSMYLCASSPGTRLAVSTDTQYFGPGTRLTVL.

The rearrangement joins TRBV5-1 to TRBJ2-1; maybe TRBD1 (6 bases). V was pared by 2 bases and J by 5 bases, with 11 bases between. There are 14 residues in the CDR3. Germline CDR1 SGHRS, CDR2 YFSETQ. As DNA, the CDR3 is TGCGCCAGCAGCTTTGGGACATCTAACAATGAGCAGTTCTTC. Its protein product is CASSFGTSNNEQFF.

The DNA for the CDR3 is TGTGCCAGCAGCTTATACAGGGGAAGAGAAAACACCATATATTTT. Amino acid sequence: CASSLYRGRENTIYF. The chain recombines TRBV11-2 with TRBJ1-3; 7 bases are shared with TRBD1. The CDR3 loop spans 15 amino acids. Unmatched junction bases numbered 7, after V lost 2 bases and J lost 6 bases. Germline CDR1 reads SGHAT; CDR2 reads FQNNGV.

The V and J genes are TRBV5-5 and TRBJ2-1, with D hard to call. CDR1 and CDR2 from the germline V gene are SGHKS and YYEKEE (reference sequence). The CDR3 spans 12 residues. With 0 bases removed from V and 5 bases from J, the gap between germline ends came to 3 bases. CDR3 DNA: TGTGCCAGCAGCTTGGTCGACAATGAGCAGTTCTTC. This encodes CASSLVDNEQFF.

This sequence joins TRBV27 and TRBJ1-1; TRBD1 matches 8 bases. This CDR3 has 13 amino acids. The germline gives CDR1 MNHEY, CDR2 SMNVEV (reference sequence). Trimming removed 10 bases from V and 5 bases from J; junction bases left unmatched: 9. The DNA for the CDR3 is TGTGCCACAAACAGGGGGTGGGGTACTGAAGCTTTCTTT. Its protein product is CATNRGWGTEAFF.

This chain uses TRBV7-9 with TRBJ2-2; D may be TRBD1 (6 bases). Germline CDR1 reads SEHNR; CDR2 reads FQNEAQ (reference sequence). V was clipped by 7 bases and J by 1 base, with 25 bases between them. CDR3 length equals 19 residues. CDR3 DNA sequence: TGTGCCAGCACCCTTCTCGGGGCCCACAGGGTGTTGAACACCGGGGAGCTGTTTTTT. This encodes CASTLLGAHRVLNTGELFF.

The chain carries TRBV18 and TRBJ2-3, with D possibly being TRBD1 (6 bases). V lost 2 bases to trimming and J lost 4 bases, with 10 bases between them. Looked up from germline, CDR1 is KGHSH and CDR2 is LQKENI. The CDR3 is 14 amino acids. For the CDR3, the DNA is TGTGCCAGCTCACCAGCCCAGGGGTCAGATACGCAGTATTTT. This encodes CASSPAQGSDTQYF.

This clone is classed as medium-sized (0.01 to 0.1%). This rearrangement joins TRBV27 to TRBJ1-6; unclear D gene. Germline assignment: CDR1 MNHEY and CDR2 SMNVEV (reference sequence). The CDR3 runs to 18 residues. Trimming took 5 bases from V and 0 from J, leaving 17 bases between them. CDR3 bases: TGTGCCAGCAGTCCCGGTGGCGGTCCTAGCTCCTATAATTCACCCCTCCACTTT. It codes for CASSPGGGPSSYNSPLHF.